This TCR beta chain was captured in a study of cytomegalovirus exposure and HLA in healthy donors. Notes on this clone: Its antigen is still unknown.

General study results and limits: Later analysis identified several of the most significant clusters that appeared linked to common viral pathogens.

In the PCR, 60 Vbeta and 13 Jbeta primers were used. The assay was immunoSEQ multiplex PCR, and TCRdb's table has in-frame clones only and misses some. The specimen's table records roughly 100,000 clones. The sample consisted of PBMCs. The TCR was taken from a woman aged 25 to 39 in good health and CMV-seronegative.

In nucleotides, the CDR3 is TGTGCCAGCAGCCAAAAACTAGCGGGGGAAGCCAAAAACATTCAGTACTTC. Translation: CASSQKLAGEAKNIQYF. The chain links TRBV4-2 to TRBJ2-4; TRBD2 matches 11 bases. The length of the CDR3 is 17 residues. The junction had 3 bases not matched to a gene; V was cut back by 2 bases and J by 0 bases. Germline V gene data show CDR1 as LGHNA and CDR2 as YNFKEQ.